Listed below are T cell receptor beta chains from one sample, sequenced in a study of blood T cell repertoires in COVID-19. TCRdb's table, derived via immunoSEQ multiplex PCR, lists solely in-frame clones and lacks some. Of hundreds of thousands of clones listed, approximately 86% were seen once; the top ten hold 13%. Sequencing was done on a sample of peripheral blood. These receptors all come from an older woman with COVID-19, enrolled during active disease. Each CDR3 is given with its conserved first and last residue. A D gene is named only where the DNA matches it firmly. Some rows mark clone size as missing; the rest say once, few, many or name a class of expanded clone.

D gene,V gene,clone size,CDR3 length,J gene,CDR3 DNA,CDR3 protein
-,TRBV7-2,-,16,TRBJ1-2,TGTGCCAGCAGCCTACAGGGCGGCCCGGCGGGTTATGGCTACACCTTC,CASSLQGGPAGYGYTF
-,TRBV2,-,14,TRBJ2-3,TGTGCCAGCAGAGACTCGGACTGGACAGATACGCAGTATTTT,CASRDSDWTDTQYF
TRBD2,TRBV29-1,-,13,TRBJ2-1,TGCAGCGTCGCAGCGGGAGCCTACAATGAGCAGTTCTTC,CSVAAGAYNEQFF
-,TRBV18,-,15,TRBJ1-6,TGTGCCAGCTCACCCACGGGGTACGGGGGTTCACCCCTCCACTTT,CASSPTGYGGSPLHF
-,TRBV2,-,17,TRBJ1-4,TGTGCCAGCAGTGAACTAAGGCCGGACGGGAATAATGAAAAACTGTTTTTT,CASSELRPDGNNEKLFF
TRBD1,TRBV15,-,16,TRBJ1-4,TGTGCCACCAGCAGAGACAGTACAGGGGGCTATGAAAAACTGTTTTTT,CATSRDSTGGYEKLFF
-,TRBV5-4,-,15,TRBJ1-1,TGTGCCAGCAGCCCACGAGGCCCGGCGAACACTGAAGCTTTCTTT,CASSPRGPANTEAFF
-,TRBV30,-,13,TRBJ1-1,TGTGCCTGGGGACAGAACCTGAACACTGAAGCTTTCTTT,CAWGQNLNTEAFF
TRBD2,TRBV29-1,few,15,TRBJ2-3,TGCAGCGTTGGCATCGGACTAGCGGGGGGGGATACGCAGTATTTT,CSVGIGLAGGDTQYF
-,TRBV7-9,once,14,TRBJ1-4,TGTGCCAGCAGCTTAGAGTGGCAGAATGAAAAACTGTTTTTT,CASSLEWQNEKLFF
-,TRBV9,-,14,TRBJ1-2,TGTGCCAGCAGCCGGGGGGAGGGAAACTATGGCTACACCTTC,CASSRGEGNYGYTF